This TCR beta chain was captured in a study of chemoradiotherapy in HPV16-positive cancers. Study-wide points: Non-HPV-specific T cells did not expand in tumors during treatment, whereas candidate HPV-specific clones and E7-related motifs did.

Over chemoradiotherapy, repertoires were sampled more than once. This table comes from immunoSEQ multiplex PCR, and its TCRdb copy is limited to in-frame clones, with some not included. The table has about 8,900 clones, roughly nine tenths seen once. Of note for this clone: Its matching antigen is unknown.

CDR1 SGHRS and CDR2 YFSETQ come from the germline V gene. V lost 0 bases and J 5 bases, leaving 16 bases between the germline ends. The CDR3 is made up of 16 amino acids. This chain uses TRBV5-1 with TRBJ2-3; tentatively, D is TRBD1 or TRBD2 (7 bases each). Here the sequenced sample was blood, taken from a patient who underwent chemoradiotherapy. The receptor was derived from a human donor with HPV-associated anogenital cancer. As DNA, the CDR3 is TGCGCCAGCAGCTTGGCAGGGGGGACTAACCGAGATACGCAGTATTTT. It specifies CASSLAGGTNRDTQYF.